The entry below gives a single T cell receptor beta chain sequence along with its context. The CDR3 contains 16 residues. Trimming removed 0 bases at V and 0 bases at J, with 8 bases between. Germline assignment: CDR1 LNHNV and CDR2 YYDKDF (reference sequence). Produced via immunoSEQ multiplex PCR; TCRdb's table is partial and in-frame only. The sample holds 150,000 or so clones; around 80% are singletons and the top ten take 9.5% to 15%. This record comes from a study of cytotoxic CD8 clonotypes in ibrutinib-treated CLL. The TCR comes from a human donor with chronic lymphocytic leukemia. The J gene is TRBJ1-4, the V gene TRBV15; no clear D gene. This specimen was PBMCs, taken after 12 months of ibrutinib treatment. As DNA, the CDR3 is TGTGCCACCAGCAGAGATCTACAAGCAACTAATGAAAAACTGTTTTTT. Protein: CATSRDLQATNEKLFF.